The clone carrying this T cell receptor beta chain was counted a single time. These data belong to a study of T cell changes during pregnancy in multiple sclerosis. Sequencing was performed with immunoSEQ multiplex PCR; in TCRdb, only in-frame clones are kept and a portion is missing. The sample records more than 30,000 clones, approximately 89% being singletons. This CDR3 spans 13 amino acids. Germline loops: CDR1 SGHDN, CDR2 FVKESK. V lost 1 base, J lost 1 base, and 4 bases lay in between. This clonotype was sampled from a female donor with multiple sclerosis, enrolled in a pregnancy study. The specimen comprised CD8+ T cells from peripheral blood mononuclear cells, sampled in the second trimester of pregnancy. The chain has TRBV14 and TRBJ2-5; D uncertain. CDR3 region: CASSQGAQETQYF. For the CDR3, the DNA is TGTGCCAGCAGCCAAGGGGCCCAAGAGACCCAGTACTTC.